This paragraph covers one TCR beta chain sequence. What it binds is not known. The data were obtained in a study of radiation and T cells in renal cell carcinoma. Study-wide results and limits: Pretreatment tumor biopsies were lacking, so baseline clonotypes are unknown. Top tumor clonotypes rose in blood 2 weeks post-radiation, then contracted.

The sample's time point: baseline pretreatment blood. Treatment defined: 15 Gy SBRT to primary tumor, nephrectomy 4 weeks later. After SBRT, blood was collected at 2 and 4 weeks, plus baseline. This renal cell carcinoma was of the clear cell type. Sequencing used immunoSEQ multiplex PCR; TCRdb keeps in-frame clones, though not all of them. The top ten hold around 4% of the sample, which has 150,000 or so clones, 88% seen once. With 1 base removed from V and 0 bases from J, the gap between germline ends came to 6 bases. The CDR3 runs to 13 residues. Germline lookup yields CDR1 SQVTM and CDR2 ANQGSEA. This receptor was taken from a woman in her 70s with renal cell carcinoma. The sample was blood, taken from a patient whose treatment included radiotherapy and nephrectomy. The rearrangement uses TRBV29-1 and TRBJ1-2; D gene uncertain. The DNA of the CDR3 is TGCAGCGTTGAAGGGTTGGCTAACTATGGCTACACCTTC. Protein: CSVEGLANYGYTF.